This T cell receptor beta chain was retrieved from a study of human CD8 memory T cell subsets. UMI-labeled 5' RACE produced the TCR beta libraries. TCRdb reworked the 5' RACE reads into one entry per CDR3 protein, no DNA. This sample's table reports about 3,300 distinct CDR3 sequences. CDR3 size: 14 residues. The germline V gene encodes CDR1 DFQATT and CDR2 SNEGSKA (reference sequence). This receptor was taken from a human donor in good health. V usage is TRBV20-1 and J usage is TRBJ2-2; TCRdb designates TRBD1, a call that cannot be tested without DNA. The specimen sequenced was CD8+ T cells from PBMCs. The CDR3 here is CSALDRENTGELFF.